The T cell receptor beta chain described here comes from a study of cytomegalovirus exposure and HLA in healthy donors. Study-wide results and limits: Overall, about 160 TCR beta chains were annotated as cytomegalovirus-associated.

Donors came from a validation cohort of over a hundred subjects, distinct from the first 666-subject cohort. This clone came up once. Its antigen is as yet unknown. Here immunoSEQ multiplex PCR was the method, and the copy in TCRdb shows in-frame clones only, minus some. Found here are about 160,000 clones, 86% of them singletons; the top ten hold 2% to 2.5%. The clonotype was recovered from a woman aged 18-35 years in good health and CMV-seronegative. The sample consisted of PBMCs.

The CDR3 region is CASSYRTGGELFF. CDR3 DNA: TGTGCCAGCAGTTACAGGACTGGAGGGGAGCTGTTTTTT. The chain carries TRBV6-5 and TRBJ2-2; the D gene is possibly TRBD2 (5 bases). The germline V gene encodes CDR1 MNHEY and CDR2 SVGAGI. The CDR3 spans 13 residues. The V end lost 2 bases, the J end lost 8 bases, and 9 bases lay between the germline ends.